The rows below give T cell receptor beta chains drawn from one sample of a study of regulatory T cells in long-lasting Graves disease. One entry per CDR3 protein results from TCRdb running MiXCR on the multiplex PCR reads. The table lists about 430,000 distinct CDR3 sequences, 15% of them singletons. These data also featured in a second study, about T cells in Graves' hyperthyroidism and ophthalmopathy.

Sequences were derived from peripheral blood mononuclear cells (PBMCs), sampled at new diagnosis, from a patient treated with antithyroid drugs. These receptors came from a woman aged 40 to 49 with Graves disease. CDR3s include the opening cysteine and the closing phenylalanine or tryptophan. Each record gives: D gene, V gene, J gene, clone size, CDR3 length, CDR3 DNA, CDR3 protein. The D gene is left open where the match is weak. Clone sizes are given selectively: once, few, many, or a class where the clone is expanded.

D gene: -; V gene: TRBV13; J gene: TRBJ2-3; clone size: -; CDR3 length: 17; CDR3 DNA: TGTGCCAGCAGCTTAGGCCTTTTCGGAGGGAGTATTCCTACGCAGTATTTT; CDR3 protein: CASSLGLFGGSIPTQYF
D gene: TRBD1; V gene: TRBV20-1; J gene: TRBJ2-1; clone size: -; CDR3 length: 14; CDR3 DNA: TGCAGTGCTACGAAGGACAGGGGATACAATGAGCAGTTCTTC; CDR3 protein: CSATKDRGYNEQFF
D gene: -; V gene: TRBV11-2; J gene: TRBJ2-2; clone size: -; CDR3 length: 14; CDR3 DNA: TGTGCCAGCAGCTCCAAGCTCGACACCGGGGAGCTGTTTTTT; CDR3 protein: CASSSKLDTGELFF
D gene: -; V gene: TRBV12-3/TRBV12-4; J gene: TRBJ1-1; clone size: many; CDR3 length: 13; CDR3 DNA: TGTGCCAGCAGTTTTGGATCGAACACTGAAGCTTTCTTT; CDR3 protein: CASSFGSNTEAFF
D gene: TRBD1; V gene: TRBV28; J gene: TRBJ2-7; clone size: many; CDR3 length: 13; CDR3 DNA: TGTGCCAGCAGGGGACAGGGCGAACGTGGGCAGTACTTC; CDR3 protein: CASRGQGERGQYF
D gene: -; V gene: TRBV28; J gene: TRBJ1-1; clone size: many; CDR3 length: 9; CDR3 DNA: TGTGCGGAAAACACTGAAGCTTTCTTT; CDR3 protein: CAENTEAFF
D gene: TRBD2; V gene: TRBV11-2; J gene: TRBJ2-1; clone size: many; CDR3 length: 13; CDR3 DNA: TGTGCCAGCAGCTTAGATATAGCGGGGGCTCGGTTCTTC; CDR3 protein: CASSLDIAGARFF
D gene: -; V gene: TRBV5-1; J gene: TRBJ1-1; clone size: -; CDR3 length: 15; CDR3 DNA: TGCGCCAGCAGCTTGGGTTATCCCCGGGGCGCTGAAGCTTTCTTT; CDR3 protein: CASSLGYPRGAEAFF
D gene: -; V gene: TRBV12-3/TRBV12-4; J gene: TRBJ1-6; clone size: many; CDR3 length: 15; CDR3 DNA: TGTGCCAGCAGGCCCTCCGGGACTCGCAATTCACCCCTCCACTTT; CDR3 protein: CASRPSGTRNSPLHF
D gene: TRBD1; V gene: TRBV5-1; J gene: TRBJ1-1; clone size: many; CDR3 length: 15; CDR3 DNA: TGCGCCAGCAGCTTGTCCGGGACAGGGGACACTGAAGCTTTCTTT; CDR3 protein: CASSLSGTGDTEAFF
D gene: -; V gene: TRBV12-3/TRBV12-4; J gene: TRBJ1-4; clone size: many; CDR3 length: 15; CDR3 DNA: TGTGCCAGCAGAATTGCGACTGCCACTAATGAAAAACTGTTTTTT; CDR3 protein: CASRIATATNEKLFF
D gene: -; V gene: TRBV2; J gene: TRBJ2-7; clone size: many; CDR3 length: 15; CDR3 DNA: TGTGCCAGCAGTGAGCCGCGGAGATTGCCCTACGAGCAGTACTTC; CDR3 protein: CASSEPRRLPYEQYF
D gene: -; V gene: TRBV20-1; J gene: TRBJ2-1; clone size: -; CDR3 length: 14; CDR3 DNA: TGCAGTGCGTGGCAACTTAAGGCCTACAATGAGCAGTTCTTC; CDR3 protein: CSAWQLKAYNEQFF
D gene: TRBD1; V gene: TRBV19; J gene: TRBJ2-3; clone size: many; CDR3 length: 14; CDR3 DNA: TGTGCCAGTAGCCCCACAGGGGCCACAGATACGCAGTATTTT; CDR3 protein: CASSPTGATDTQYF
D gene: -; V gene: TRBV18; J gene: TRBJ2-7; clone size: -; CDR3 length: 14; CDR3 DNA: TGTGCCAGCTCACCTAGGACGACCGTTGACGAGCAGTACTTC; CDR3 protein: CASSPRTTVDEQYF
D gene: -; V gene: TRBV7-2; J gene: TRBJ2-1; clone size: few; CDR3 length: 17; CDR3 DNA: TGTGCCAGCAGCTCCCCCCGGACTACCAACTCCTACAATGAGCAGTTCTTC; CDR3 protein: CASSSPRTTNSYNEQFF
D gene: -; V gene: TRBV28; J gene: TRBJ2-7; clone size: many; CDR3 length: 14; CDR3 DNA: TGTGCCAGCAGTTTTTTGGGAGAGTCCTACGAGCAGTACTTC; CDR3 protein: CASSFLGESYEQYF
D gene: -; V gene: TRBV5-1; J gene: TRBJ1-2; clone size: many; CDR3 length: 17; CDR3 DNA: TGCGCCAGCAGCCCAACCCGGGGGGGCCCTTCTTCCTATGGCTACACCTTC; CDR3 protein: CASSPTRGGPSSYGYTF
D gene: -; V gene: TRBV7-3; J gene: TRBJ2-3; clone size: -; CDR3 length: 15; CDR3 DNA: TGTGCCAGCAGCTTAACATACCCGCCCACAGATACGCAGTATTTT; CDR3 protein: CASSLTYPPTDTQYF
D gene: TRBD2; V gene: TRBV30; J gene: TRBJ2-1; clone size: once; CDR3 length: 16; CDR3 DNA: TGTGCCTGGAGCCAGGACTTGGCGGGAGGGCCGGGTGAGCAGTTCTTC; CDR3 protein: CAWSQDLAGGPGEQFF
D gene: TRBD1; V gene: TRBV2; J gene: TRBJ1-6; clone size: many; CDR3 length: 17; CDR3 DNA: TGTGCCAGCAGCATGGGACAGGGCCTAGGTCGTGATTCACCCCTCCACTTT; CDR3 protein: CASSMGQGLGRDSPLHF
D gene: TRBD2; V gene: TRBV3-1; J gene: TRBJ2-1; clone size: many; CDR3 length: 12; CDR3 DNA: TGTGCCAGCAGCGGGACTAGTGGTGAGCAGTTCTTC; CDR3 protein: CASSGTSGEQFF
D gene: -; V gene: TRBV4-1; J gene: TRBJ2-7; clone size: few; CDR3 length: 13; CDR3 DNA: TGCGCCAGCAGCCAAGAACCCAACTACGAGCAGTACTTC; CDR3 protein: CASSQEPNYEQYF
D gene: TRBD2; V gene: TRBV27; J gene: TRBJ2-1; clone size: many; CDR3 length: 18; CDR3 DNA: TGTGCCAGCAGTAAAGTCGAGACTAGCGGTAGCTCCTACAATGAGCAGTTCTTC; CDR3 protein: CASSKVETSGSSYNEQFF
D gene: TRBD1; V gene: TRBV7-2; J gene: TRBJ2-7; clone size: once; CDR3 length: 14; CDR3 DNA: TGTGCCAGCAGCTGGGGGACAGGGCGCTACGAGCAGTACTTC; CDR3 protein: CASSWGTGRYEQYF
D gene: TRBD2; V gene: TRBV3-1; J gene: TRBJ2-7; clone size: -; CDR3 length: 15; CDR3 DNA: TGTGCCAGCAGGCGGACTAGCGGGAGTTTCGACGAGCAGTACTTC; CDR3 protein: CASRRTSGSFDEQYF
D gene: TRBD1; V gene: TRBV27; J gene: TRBJ2-7; clone size: many; CDR3 length: 13; CDR3 DNA: TGTGCCAGCAGCCTCGGGACAGCTTACGAGCAGTACTTC; CDR3 protein: CASSLGTAYEQYF
D gene: -; V gene: TRBV6-2/TRBV6-3; J gene: TRBJ2-7; clone size: once; CDR3 length: 15; CDR3 DNA: TGTGCCAGCAGTTATGTGAGAATCCTGCCCTACGAGCAGTACTTC; CDR3 protein: CASSYVRILPYEQYF
D gene: -; V gene: TRBV20-1; J gene: TRBJ2-1; clone size: many; CDR3 length: 12; CDR3 DNA: TGCAGTGCTAGACAATTCTTCAATGAGCAGTTCTTC; CDR3 protein: CSARQFFNEQFF
D gene: TRBD2; V gene: TRBV11-2; J gene: TRBJ2-3; clone size: -; CDR3 length: 17; CDR3 DNA: TGTGCCAGCAGCTTAAGGGGGACTAGCGGGAACACAGATACGCAGTATTTT; CDR3 protein: CASSLRGTSGNTDTQYF
D gene: TRBD2; V gene: TRBV5-4; J gene: TRBJ2-1; clone size: -; CDR3 length: 16; CDR3 DNA: TGCGCCAGCAGCCAAGACCCCCGAAGGCGGGAGAATGAGCAGTTCTTC; CDR3 protein: CASSQDPRRRENEQFF
D gene: -; V gene: TRBV10-1; J gene: TRBJ2-3; clone size: many; CDR3 length: 12; CDR3 DNA: TGCGCCAGCAGTGAGTCCTTGGATACGCAGTATTTT; CDR3 protein: CASSESLDTQYF
D gene: -; V gene: TRBV19; J gene: TRBJ2-3; clone size: -; CDR3 length: 15; CDR3 DNA: TGTGCCAGTAGTTGGACTCTCTCTAGCACAGATACGCAGTATTTT; CDR3 protein: CASSWTLSSTDTQYF
D gene: -; V gene: TRBV12-3/TRBV12-4; J gene: TRBJ1-6; clone size: many; CDR3 length: 16; CDR3 DNA: TGTGCCAGCAGTTTAGGTGGGGGGAGGCGAAATTCACCCCTCCACTTT; CDR3 protein: CASSLGGGRRNSPLHF
D gene: -; V gene: TRBV12-3/TRBV12-4; J gene: TRBJ2-7; clone size: many; CDR3 length: 14; CDR3 DNA: TGTGCCAGCAGCCCAACGACAGCCTCCTACGAGCAGTACTTC; CDR3 protein: CASSPTTASYEQYF
D gene: TRBD1; V gene: TRBV6-2/TRBV6-3; J gene: TRBJ1-2; clone size: few; CDR3 length: 15; CDR3 DNA: TGTGCCAGCAGTCTCCGACAGGGTGGTACCTATGGCTACACCTTC; CDR3 protein: CASSLRQGGTYGYTF
D gene: TRBD1; V gene: TRBV10-3; J gene: TRBJ2-1; clone size: many; CDR3 length: 14; CDR3 DNA: TGTGCCATCAGTGCATTCCGGGACAGGGGTGAGCAGTTCTTC; CDR3 protein: CAISAFRDRGEQFF
D gene: TRBD2; V gene: TRBV27; J gene: TRBJ2-2; clone size: many; CDR3 length: 16; CDR3 DNA: TGTGCCAGCAGTTCGGTAGGGCGGGGGGACACCGGGGAGCTGTTTTTT; CDR3 protein: CASSSVGRGDTGELFF
D gene: -; V gene: TRBV15; J gene: TRBJ1-1; clone size: many; CDR3 length: 15; CDR3 DNA: TGTGCCACCAGCGAGCGGGGGGAGGGTGCCACTGAAGCTTTCTTT; CDR3 protein: CATSERGEGATEAFF
D gene: -; V gene: TRBV28; J gene: TRBJ2-1; clone size: many; CDR3 length: 16; CDR3 DNA: TGTGCCAGCAGCGCCATAAATTATGGCTCCTACAATGAGCAGTTCTTC; CDR3 protein: CASSAINYGSYNEQFF
D gene: -; V gene: TRBV13; J gene: TRBJ1-2; clone size: -; CDR3 length: 15; CDR3 DNA: TGTGCCTGCAGCGATTTGGCAGGGAAAGGGTATGGCTACACCTTC; CDR3 protein: CACSDLAGKGYGYTF
D gene: -; V gene: TRBV7-9; J gene: TRBJ1-1; clone size: many; CDR3 length: 13; CDR3 DNA: TGTGCCAGCAGCCGACAGGTGAACACTGAAGCTTTCTTT; CDR3 protein: CASSRQVNTEAFF
D gene: -; V gene: TRBV6-1; J gene: TRBJ2-1; clone size: few; CDR3 length: 14; CDR3 DNA: TGTGCCAGCAACTCGGGACTTGCATACAATGAGCAGTTCTTC; CDR3 protein: CASNSGLAYNEQFF
D gene: -; V gene: TRBV7-7; J gene: TRBJ2-5; clone size: -; CDR3 length: 14; CDR3 DNA: TGTGCTAGCAGTCAAACAGGACAGAAAGAGACCCAGTACTTC; CDR3 protein: CASSQTGQKETQYF
D gene: -; V gene: TRBV11-3; J gene: TRBJ2-1; clone size: many; CDR3 length: 13; CDR3 DNA: TGTGCCAGCAGCTTTTTATCGGTGAATGAGCAGTTCTTC; CDR3 protein: CASSFLSVNEQFF
D gene: -; V gene: TRBV2; J gene: TRBJ1-1; clone size: few; CDR3 length: 13; CDR3 DNA: TGTGCCAGCAGCTTACCCCTGGGCACTGAAGCTTTCTTT; CDR3 protein: CASSLPLGTEAFF
D gene: TRBD1; V gene: TRBV12-3/TRBV12-4; J gene: TRBJ1-2; clone size: many; CDR3 length: 14; CDR3 DNA: TGTGCCAGCAGTCCGGGACAGGGGGCGTGGGGCTACACCTTC; CDR3 protein: CASSPGQGAWGYTF
D gene: -; V gene: TRBV30; J gene: TRBJ2-5; clone size: -; CDR3 length: 13; CDR3 DNA: TGTGCCTGGAGTGTACGACTGCAAGAGGCCCAGTACTTC; CDR3 protein: CAWSVRLQEAQYF
D gene: -; V gene: TRBV19; J gene: TRBJ2-2; clone size: -; CDR3 length: 11; CDR3 DNA: TGTGCCAGTACACACACCGGGGAGCTGTTTTTT; CDR3 protein: CASTHTGELFF
D gene: TRBD1; V gene: TRBV7-2; J gene: TRBJ1-2; clone size: many; CDR3 length: 14; CDR3 DNA: TGTGCCAGCAGCTACCGGGACAGGGCTAGGGGCTACACCTTC; CDR3 protein: CASSYRDRARGYTF
D gene: -; V gene: TRBV3-1; J gene: TRBJ2-5; clone size: -; CDR3 length: 16; CDR3 DNA: TGTGCCAGCATCCAAGTAGGCAGCACATTCCAAGAGACCCAGTACTTC; CDR3 protein: CASIQVGSTFQETQYF
D gene: -; V gene: TRBV7-8; J gene: TRBJ1-5; clone size: many; CDR3 length: 14; CDR3 DNA: TGTGCCAGCAGCGTCCGGGACACCAATCAGCCCCAGCATTTT; CDR3 protein: CASSVRDTNQPQHF
D gene: -; V gene: TRBV20-1; J gene: TRBJ2-7; clone size: few; CDR3 length: 13; CDR3 DNA: TGCAGTGCTAGCATTACAGGGACCTACGAGCAGTACTTC; CDR3 protein: CSASITGTYEQYF